The rows below give T cell receptor beta chains drawn from one sample of a study of radiotherapy plus CTLA-4 blockade in lung cancer. TCRdb's table, derived via immunoSEQ multiplex PCR, lists solely in-frame clones and lacks some. The data contain just over 60,000 clones, approximately 77% of them singletons. The material sequenced was peripheral blood, taken from a patient treated with radiotherapy plus ipilimumab. These receptors all come from a human donor with non-small cell lung cancer who had a complete response to radiotherapy plus ipilimumab. Both conserved end residues are part of each CDR3. A D gene is named only where the DNA matches it firmly. Some rows have no size entry. The others give once, few or many, or a class for an expanded clone.

CASATGGETQYF	TGTGCCAGCGCGACAGGCGGGGAGACCCAGTACTTC	12	TRBV5-6	.	few	TRBJ2-5
CASSLDSRGYTF	TGTGCCAGCAGCTTAGACAGTCGGGGCTACACCTTC	12	TRBV7-2	.	.	TRBJ1-2
CASSYRTWEQVYGYTF	TGTGCCAGCAGTTACAGGACTTGGGAACAGGTTTATGGCTACACCTTC	16	TRBV6-6	.	.	TRBJ1-2
CASSKGDKVVYNEQFF	TGTGCCAGCAGCAAAGGGGACAAGGTGGTATACAATGAGCAGTTCTTC	16	TRBV21-1	.	.	TRBJ2-1
CASSSPLGGRETQYF	TGTGCCAGCAGCTCCCCCTTGGGTGGGAGAGAGACCCAGTACTTC	15	TRBV7-9	.	once	TRBJ2-5
CAWSEKGGQPQHF	TGTGCCTGGAGTGAGAAGGGTGGACAGCCCCAGCATTTT	13	TRBV30	.	.	TRBJ1-5
CASRRGGVRRDTQYF	TGTGCCAGCAGGAGGGGAGGGGTGCGGCGGGATACGCAGTATTTT	15	TRBV6-5	TRBD2	.	TRBJ2-3
CASSKGPSLYNEQFF	TGTGCCAGTAGTAAGGGTCCTAGCCTCTACAATGAGCAGTTCTTC	15	TRBV19	.	once	TRBJ2-1
CASSQTSGGRDTQYF	TGCGCCAGCAGCCAAACTAGCGGGGGGCGGGATACGCAGTATTTT	15	TRBV4-3	TRBD2	.	TRBJ2-3
CASKNRFTGELFF	TGTGCCAGCAAAAACAGGTTCACCGGGGAGCTGTTTTTT	13	TRBV2	.	.	TRBJ2-2
CASSRISVRSYNEQFF	TGTGCCAGCAGCCGCATTAGCGTGCGCTCCTACAATGAGCAGTTCTTC	16	TRBV14	.	.	TRBJ2-1
CASSYPGTGVTNYGYTF	TGTGCCAGCAGCTATCCCGGGACAGGGGTGACTAACTATGGCTACACCTTC	17	TRBV7-9	TRBD1	.	TRBJ1-2
CASSLVRLAGVNEQFF	TGTGCCAGCAGCTTGGTCCGTCTAGCGGGGGTCAATGAGCAGTTCTTC	16	TRBV7-6	TRBD2	once	TRBJ2-1
CASSDPVGGSSEAFF	TGTGCCAGCAGTGACCCCGTGGGGGGGAGTTCTGAAGCTTTCTTT	15	TRBV6-1	.	.	TRBJ1-1
CASSIWNQPQHF	TGTGCCAGTAGTATCTGGAATCAGCCCCAGCATTTT	12	TRBV19	.	.	TRBJ1-5
CASSFHRGNTEAFF	TGTGCCAGCAGCTTTCACAGGGGGAACACTGAAGCTTTCTTT	14	TRBV7-2	TRBD1	few	TRBJ1-1
CASSQSQIEAFF	TGTGCCAGCAGCCAGTCGCAGATTGAAGCTTTCTTT	12	TRBV5-5	.	once	TRBJ1-1
CASSVGGGGYNQPQHF	TGTGCCAGCAGCGTAGGGGGCGGCGGATACAATCAGCCCCAGCATTTT	16	TRBV9	.	.	TRBJ1-5
CASSLVTTKYEQYF	TGTGCCAGCAGCTTGGTCACGACCAAGTACGAGCAGTACTTC	14	TRBV5-6	.	.	TRBJ2-7
CASTRSQGNYGYTF	TGTGCCAGCACTCGCTCTCAGGGAAACTATGGCTACACCTTC	14	TRBV7-9	.	.	TRBJ1-2
CASSLETQYF	TGCGCCAGCAGCTTGGAGACCCAGTACTTC	10	TRBV5-1	.	.	TRBJ2-5
CASSQGIGYTGELFF	TGCGCCAGCAGCCAAGGTATAGGGTACACCGGGGAGCTGTTTTTT	15	TRBV4-1	.	.	TRBJ2-2
CASSVARGGNTEAFF	TGTGCCAGCAGCGTAGCTAGAGGGGGCAACACTGAAGCTTTCTTT	15	TRBV9	TRBD1	.	TRBJ1-1
CASSAGTGINEQYF	TGTGCCAGCTCAGCCGGGACAGGGATAAACGAGCAGTACTTC	14	TRBV18	TRBD1	once	TRBJ2-7
CASSLAGYSGNTIYF	TGCGCCAGCAGCTTGGCGGGGTACTCTGGAAACACCATATATTTT	15	TRBV5-1	.	few	TRBJ1-3
CASSIGAAGANVLTF	TGTGCCAGTAGTATAGGGGCAGCTGGGGCCAACGTCCTGACTTTC	15	TRBV19	.	.	TRBJ2-6
CASRQTGASYGYTF	TGTGCCAGCAGGCAGACAGGGGCGAGCTATGGCTACACCTTC	14	TRBV27	TRBD1	few	TRBJ1-2
CASSSALPHLAGGSRDTQYF	TGTGCCAGCAGCTCAGCCCTACCACACCTAGCGGGAGGAAGTCGAGATACGCAGTATTTT	20	TRBV11-3	TRBD2	.	TRBJ2-3
CASSYAQGHRGYTF	TGTGCCAGCAGTTACGCTCAGGGGCATCGAGGCTACACCTTC	14	TRBV6-5	.	.	TRBJ1-2
CASSLEQGYYGYTF	TGTGCCAGCAGCTTAGAACAGGGGTACTATGGCTACACCTTC	14	TRBV7-2	TRBD1	.	TRBJ1-2
CASSSDSSSSYNEQFF	TGTGCCAGCAGCTCGGACAGTTCGAGCTCCTACAATGAGCAGTTCTTC	16	TRBV7-9	.	.	TRBJ2-1
CASSLPGTGEDYTF	TGCGCCAGCAGCTTGCCCGGGACAGGGGAAGACTACACCTTC	14	TRBV5-1	TRBD1	.	TRBJ1-2
CASSVGGVEETQYF	TGTGCCAGCAGCGTAGGGGGAGTTGAAGAGACCCAGTACTTC	14	TRBV9	.	few	TRBJ2-5
CASSYLVYTEAFF	TGTGCCAGCAGCTACTTGGTTTACACTGAAGCTTTCTTT	13	TRBV11-3	.	once	TRBJ1-1
CASKPGPLDLLVGNEQFF	TGCGCCAGTAAACCTGGCCCTTTAGACCTACTTGTCGGCAATGAGCAGTTCTTC	18	TRBV4-1	.	.	TRBJ2-1